These 23 T cell receptor beta chains were sequenced from one sample in a study of CD8 T cells in ankylosing spondylitis. One entry per CDR3 protein results from TCRdb running MiXCR on the 5' RACE reads. The sample lists hundreds of thousands of distinct CDR3 sequences; about 10% were seen once. Sequenced material: blood, either unsorted or a sorted T cell fraction (not recorded which). The receptors derive from a male donor with ankylosing spondylitis or in good health (not recorded which).

This clonotype has at least ten counts. The V call is TRBV28, the J call TRBJ2-3; tentatively, D is TRBD1 or TRBD2 (5 bases each). This CDR3 spans 14 amino acids. V lost 7 bases, J lost 5 bases, and 16 bases lay in between. From germline, CDR1 is MDHEN and CDR2 SYDVKM. CDR3: CASIGTDLRDTQYF. The CDR3 DNA is TGTGCCAGCATAGGGACCGATCTAAGAGATACGCAGTATTTT.

Ten or more counts support this clonotype. The V gene is TRBV7-9, the J gene TRBJ2-1; 8 bases are a match to TRBD2. CDR1 is SEHNR, CDR2 FQNEAQ, per germline (reference sequence). The CDR3 runs to 16 residues. After removal of 3 bases from V and 7 bases from J, the junction contained 11 bases not matched to a gene. For the CDR3, the DNA is TGTGCCAGCAGCTTGCGAATCGGGGGGGCCGGGAATGAGCAGTTCTTC. This encodes CASSLRIGGAGNEQFF. Combining the CDR3 with reference TRBV7-9 and TRBJ2-1 gives the whole variable domain DTGVSQNPRHKITKRGQNVTFRCDPISEHNRLYWYRQTLGQGPEFLTYFQNEAQLEKSRLLSDRFSAERPKGSFSTLEIQRTEQGDSAMYLCASSLRIGGAGNEQFFGPGTRLTVL.

This clonotype was seen many times. The rearrangement joins TRBV7-2 to TRBJ1-1; D is perhaps TRBD1 (6 bases). The germline CDR1 and CDR2 sequences are SGHTA and FQGNSA. There are 13 residues in the CDR3. Trimming stripped 3 bases from V and 3 bases from J, with 8 bases between. The chain's CDR3 is CASSFKGDTEAFF. The CDR3 region has the DNA TGTGCCAGCAGCTTTAAGGGGGACACTGAAGCTTTCTTT.

This clonotype was observed at least ten times. This chain joins TRBV20-1 and TRBJ2-5, with D possibly matching TRBD2 (6 bases). V was shortened by 6 bases and J by 1 base, with 18 bases between the two germline ends. The germline CDR1 and CDR2 sequences are DFQATT and SNEGSKA (reference sequence). The length of the CDR3 is 15 residues. The CDR3 here is CSAPLASGPQETQYF. The DNA for the CDR3 is TGCAGTGCCCCACTAGCCTCCGGGCCCCAAGAGACCCAGTACTTC.

The V and J genes are TRBV7-6 and TRBJ2-6; D is uncertain. Germline CDR1 reads SGHVS; CDR2 reads FNYEAQ. Trimming shortened V by 5 bases and J by 0 bases, and 11 bases separated the two germline ends. The CDR3 extends over 16 amino acids. The CDR3 bases are TGTGCCAGCAGCCCGAACGTAGCCTCTGGGGCCAACGTCCTGACTTTC. Protein product: CASSPNVASGANVLTF.

This clonotype was recorded once. The junction does not match germline at one end; this may be a read error. This chain connects TRBV29-1 to TRBJ1-2, with 8 bases that match TRBD1. Germline lookup yields CDR1 SQVTM and CDR2 ANQGSEA. The CDR3 extends over 15 amino acids. Here the CDR3 reads CCVVPDQGARYGYTF. In DNA form, the CDR3 reads TGCTGCGTTGTGCCCGATCAGGGGGCACGCTATGGGTACACCTTC. The variable domain in full, with the rest retrieved from reference TRBV29-1 and TRBJ1-2, is SAVISQKPSRDICQRGTSLTIQCQVDSQVTMMFWYRQQPGQSLTLIATANQGSEATYESGFVIDKFPISRPNLTFSTLTVSNMSPEDSSIYLCCVVPDQGARYGYTFGSGTRLTVV.

This clonotype came up many times. The chain couples TRBV5-1 to TRBJ1-4; TRBD1 might be the D (5 bases). Trimming removed 0 bases at V and 5 bases at J, with 11 bases between. CDR3 size: 15 residues. Germline CDR1 SGHRS, CDR2 YFSETQ. CDR3 sequence: CASSLEGTGNEKLFF. Written as DNA, the CDR3 is TGCGCCAGCAGCTTGGAAGGGACGGGGAATGAAAAACTGTTTTTT.

This clonotype was observed a handful of times. The chain carries TRBV5-8 and TRBJ2-7; D remains ambiguous. CDR1 and CDR2 from the germline V gene are SGHTS and YDEGEE. CDR3 length equals 12 residues. Trimming pared 4 bases from V and 3 bases from J, leaving 8 bases between. CDR3 sequence reads: CASSRAVYEQYF. CDR3 bases: TGTGCCAGCAGCCGGGCAGTCTACGAGCAGTACTTC.

Turning to this clonotype: A read error is possible here, since a much larger clone lies one base away. This chain joins TRBV6-1 and TRBJ1-4; possibly TRBD1 for D (5 bases). Germline V gene data show CDR1 as MNHNS and CDR2 as SASEGT. The CDR3 spans 13 residues. Here the CDR3 reads CASSQGNNEKLLF. CDR3 bases: TGTGCCAGCAGTCAGGGTAATAATGAAAAACTGTTATTT.

This clonotype was counted a few times. The chain combines TRBV12-3 or TRBV12-4 with TRBJ2-7, with 8 nucleotides matching TRBD2. CDR3 length: 13 amino acids. V lost 9 bases and J lost 6; bases outside the gene matches: 10. The CDR3 bases are TGTGCCAGTTTAAGCGGGGGCATAAGCGAGCAGTACTTC. It translates to CASLSGGISEQYF.

This clonotype was observed at least ten times. The V call is TRBV25-1, the J call TRBJ2-3; D unclear. CDR3 length: 14 amino acids. V dropped 3 bases and J dropped 4 bases, with 11 bases sitting between them. Germline V lookup: CDR1 MGHDK, CDR2 SYGVNS. The CDR3 here is CASSDNGLADTQYF. CDR3 DNA sequence: TGTGCCAGCAGTGACAATGGGTTGGCAGATACGCAGTATTTT.

This sequence joins TRBV5-1 and TRBJ1-4, with no clear D. This CDR3 region has 17 residues. The V gene's germline CDR1 is SGHRS and CDR2 YFSETQ. V lost 0 bases and J 0 bases, leaving 12 bases between the germline ends. CDR3 in DNA: TGCGCCAGCAGCTTGGTCGGCGGACTAACAACTAATGAAAAACTGTTTTTT. It translates to CASSLVGGLTTNEKLFF.

This clonotype appeared once. Sequence at one end of the junction differs from germline and may be a read error. The J gene is TRBJ2-1, the V gene TRBV12-3 or TRBV12-4, with TRBD2 identical over 8 bases. The CDR3 extends over 16 amino acids. CDR3 sequence (DNA): TGTGCCAGCAGGCAACCCGGGACTAGTATTTACAGTGAGCAGTTCTTC. Translating it yields CASRQPGTSIYSEQFF.

The chain links TRBV6-5 to TRBJ2-1; TRBD1 matches 9 bases. The V and J ends lost 2 bases and 6 bases, in that order; junction bases with no gene match: 5. This CDR3 is 15 amino acids long. Germline V gene data show CDR1 as MNHEY and CDR2 as SVGAGI. The DNA of the CDR3 is TGTGCCAGCAGTTACGCAGTGGACAGGGGCAATGAGCAGTTCTTC. Translating gives CASSYAVDRGNEQFF.

V usage is TRBV3-1 and J usage is TRBJ2-4; D is perhaps TRBD1 (5 bases). V shed 1 base and J shed 5 bases, with 18 bases lying between them. Germline values: CDR1 LGHDT, CDR2 YNNKEL (reference sequence). This CDR3 contains 17 residues. This chain's CDR3 is CASSQGSRADTENIQYF. The CDR3 DNA is TGTGCCAGCAGCCAAGGGTCCAGGGCAGATACGGAAAACATTCAGTACTTC.

This clonotype has ten or more counts. The rearrangement uses TRBV7-3 and TRBJ2-7; D is possibly TRBD2 (6 bases). The CDR3 is 16 residues long. Germline assignment: CDR1 SGHTA and CDR2 FQGTGA. The V end lost 4 bases, the J end lost 2 bases, and 18 bases lay between the germline ends. The CDR3 is CASSSYGGVGAYEQYF. CDR3 nucleotides: TGTGCCAGCAGCTCCTATGGCGGGGTCGGAGCCTACGAGCAGTACTTC.

This clonotype was observed a handful of times. The chain employs TRBV7-2 and TRBJ2-7, with 8 bases matching TRBD1. Germline trimming cut 10 bases from V and 2 bases from J; bases unmatched to any gene: 4. The CDR3 is 12 residues long. The germline V gene has CDR1 SGHTA and CDR2 FQGNSA. The CDR3 bases are TGTGCCATCCGGACAGGGCCCTACGAGCAGTACTTC. This codes for CAIRTGPYEQYF. The full variable domain, with the rest looked up from reference TRBV7-2 and TRBJ2-7, is GAGVSQSPSNKVTEKGKDVELRCDPISGHTALYWYRQSLGQGLEFLIYFQGNSAPDKSGLPSDRFSAERTGGSVSTLTIQRTQQEDSAVYLCAIRTGPYEQYFGPGTRLTVT.

This clonotype was picked up many times. The J gene is TRBJ1-3, the V gene TRBV5-4, with no clear D. CDR1 is SGHNT, CDR2 YYREEE, per germline (reference sequence). V lost 4 bases and J 2 bases, leaving 10 bases between the germline ends. CDR3 length: 14 amino acids. The CDR3 spells CASSPGYAGNTIYF. The CDR3 DNA follows: TGTGCCAGCAGCCCGGGATACGCTGGAAACACCATATATTTT.

This clonotype has at least ten counts. The V gene is TRBV5-1, the J gene TRBJ2-2; 9 bases fit TRBD1. Germline CDR1 reads SGHRS; CDR2 reads YFSETQ. V lost 6 bases and J lost 5; bases outside the gene matches: 8. The CDR3 has 15 residues. The CDR3 loop reads CASKLTGTGTGELFF. DNA for the CDR3: TGCGCCAGCAAACTGACCGGGACAGGGACCGGGGAGCTGTTTTTT.

This clonotype was detected ten times or more. The V and J genes are TRBV5-6 and TRBJ2-5, with 7 bases aligning to TRBD1. Looked up from germline, CDR1 is SGHDT and CDR2 is YYEEEE. The V segment lost 2 bases and the J segment 2 bases; nucleotides outside the gene matches: 0. CDR3 size: 13 residues. CDR3 nucleotides: TGTGCCAGCAGCTTACAGGGGCAAGAGACCCAGTACTTC. Translating gives CASSLQGQETQYF.

The chain recombines TRBV3-1 with TRBJ1-3; D is unclear. The CDR3 is made up of 15 amino acids. V shed 4 bases and J shed 0 bases, with 10 bases lying between them. Germline CDR1 is LGHDT and CDR2 is YNNKEL (reference sequence). The CDR3 nucleotides read TGTGCCAGCAGCCCTCCGGGCAACTCTGGAAACACCATATATTTT. This codes for CASSPPGNSGNTIYF.

This clonotype was observed at least ten times. The genes are TRBV28 and TRBJ1-5; 9 nucleotides agree with TRBD1. The CDR3 is made up of 16 amino acids. Germline V gene sequence: CDR1 MDHEN, CDR2 SYDVKM. J gave up 0 bases and V 3 bases, and 3 bases lay outside the gene matches. The CDR3 DNA reads as TGTGCCAGCAGTTTTTGGACAGGGGCTAGCAATCAGCCCCAGCATTTT. This translates into CASSFWTGASNQPQHF.

The chain combines TRBV29-1 with TRBJ1-2, with 7 bases matching TRBD1. The germline V gene encodes CDR1 SQVTM and CDR2 ANQGSEA. The CDR3 covers 12 residues. With 1 base clipped from V and 8 bases from J, the junction kept 4 bases outside the gene matches. The CDR3 DNA reads as TGCAGCGTTGAAGGACAGGGAGGAGGCTACACCTTC. Its protein product is CSVEGQGGGYTF.